Reported below is one TCR beta chain. Its antigen remains unidentified. This entry comes from a study of CD8 T cells in ankylosing spondylitis. Germline CDR1 is MDHEN and CDR2 is SYDVKM. The CDR3 has 17 residues. V lost 5 bases, J lost 4 bases, and 14 bases stayed unmatched. Whole-study results and caveats: Made up of fewer than 10 highly homologous variants, a TCR beta motif appeared characteristic of ankylosing spondylitis blood. Matched ankylosing spondylitis synovial fluid reportedly showed significant enrichment of disease-linked clones. Disease-linked clones had a CD8+ phenotype and relatively low frequency in peripheral blood.

Using its own MiXCR run on the 5' RACE reads, TCRdb lists one record per CDR3 protein. Among roughly 180,000 distinct CDR3 sequences, approximately 10% were seen once, and the ten largest hold roughly 16%. The receptor was derived from a female donor with ankylosing spondylitis or in good health (not recorded which). Sequencing was performed on blood, either unsorted or a sorted T cell fraction (not recorded which). This chain uses TRBV28 with TRBJ1-1, with TRBD1 matching over 9 bases. The CDR3 here is CASSINRDRVDGTEAFF. The CDR3 coding sequence is TGTGCCAGCAGTATAAACCGGGACAGGGTGGATGGCACTGAAGCTTTCTTT.